This TCR beta chain is from a study of cytomegalovirus exposure and HLA in healthy donors. In germline, CDR1 is GTSNPN, CDR2 SVGIG (reference sequence). There are 14 residues in the CDR3. Findings and caveats of the study: Associated with HLA alleles at 0.05 false discovery rate in a later analysis were 16,951 TCR beta sequences. When presence/absence was analysed, sequencing depth was taken to be roughly uniform across donors. Most subjects had HLA-A and HLA-B alleles reportedly predicted accurately by TCR beta sequences.

Turning to this clone: The antigen remains unidentified.

Although they were nominally healthy when sampled, donors likely had unrecorded immune exposures. In the PCR, 60 Vbeta and 13 Jbeta primers were used. The data were produced by immunoSEQ multiplex PCR, yet TCRdb's version contains in-frame clones alone and is incomplete. The sample holds tens of thousands of clones, almost 85% seen once. The rearrangement uses TRBV30 and TRBJ2-5; D is possibly TRBD1 (6 bases). The J call is in doubt because the DNA end fits TRBJ2-7 better. This sequence was found in a woman between 18 and 29 years old in good health and CMV-seropositive. The source material was PBMCs. The CDR3 protein is CAWIEPGAYYEQYF. DNA for the CDR3: TGTGCCTGGATTGAACCAGGGGCCTACTACGAGCAGTACTTC.